These T cell receptor beta chains were read from a single sample in a study of blood T cell repertoires in COVID-19. Repertoires were generated with immunoSEQ multiplex PCR, while TCRdb's copy carries only in-frame clones and drops some. The sample records 250,000 to 300,000 clones, roughly 90% being singletons. The specimen sequenced was PBMCs or T cells enriched from blood (not recorded which). The receptors shown here come from a woman in her twenties or thirties who had recovered from COVID-19. Both conserved end residues are part of each CDR3.

j_gene | v_gene | CDR3aa
TRBJ1-5 | TRBV7-8 | CASSVQGSPLPQHF
TRBJ1-2 | TRBV18 | CASSPRGPTGAPRPVYTF
TRBJ2-5 | TRBV10-3 | CAIKRSGNQETQYF
TRBJ2-3 | TRBV7-2 | CASSFGGRGTDTQYF
TRBJ2-1 | TRBV4-1 | CASSQEGVWGDEQFF
TRBJ2-3 | TRBV4-1 | CASSYGRDEYFTDTQYF
TRBJ1-1 | TRBV27 | CASFVRGGNTEAFF
TRBJ2-3 | TRBV6-5 | CASSLRTGFTDTQYF
TRBJ1-2 | TRBV9 | CASSPGMFEGGRGYTF
TRBJ2-1 | TRBV6-4 | CATPTGANINEQFF
TRBJ1-4 | TRBV12-3/TRBV12-4 | CASSLYTNEKLFF
TRBJ2-5 | TRBV5-4 | CASSSGGAAQTQYF
TRBJ1-3 | TRBV5-1 | CASSLRDRGIGNTIYF
TRBJ1-1 | TRBV7-7 | CASSSQVNTEAFF
TRBJ2-5 | TRBV6-5 | CASSLAGGIQETQYF
TRBJ1-4 | TRBV7-9 | CASSTRGWYGKLFF
TRBJ2-7 | TRBV7-9 | CAILLYRGGGYEQYF
TRBJ1-6 | TRBV27 | CASSAYRQISPLHF
TRBJ2-3 | TRBV18 | CASSPLAGGRGSYTQYF
TRBJ1-2 | TRBV19 | CASSLRDRWDGYTF
TRBJ1-6 | TRBV6-2/TRBV6-3 | CASSYPVRTGSPLHF
TRBJ2-1 | TRBV5-6 | CASSLATGSYNEQFF
TRBJ1-5 | TRBV24-1 | CATSDKRTASPSPQHF
TRBJ1-3 | TRBV28 | CASSLLGTPSGNTIYF
TRBJ2-3 | TRBV9 | CASSESGSTDTQYF
TRBJ2-3 | TRBV5-5 | CASSLGGASTDTQYF
TRBJ2-1 | TRBV4-2 | CASSQDNFNNEQFF
TRBJ1-2 | TRBV11-2 | CASSPGSSYGYTF
TRBJ2-1 | TRBV2 | CAIRQSTRGEQFF
TRBJ1-1 | TRBV7-2 | CASSTLSGIQNTEAFF
TRBJ2-1 | TRBV6-2/TRBV6-3 | CASSDVSAGGYNEQFF
TRBJ1-2 | TRBV18 | CASSPNSDGAKNNYGYTF
TRBJ1-2 | TRBV11-2 | CASSPSGGRGYTF
TRBJ1-1 | TRBV18 | CASSPGTGQGYLAAFF
TRBJ1-4 | TRBV30 | CAGGAPTANEKLFF
TRBJ1-1 | TRBV28 | CASSLKVDRHTVNTEAFF
TRBJ1-2 | TRBV24-1 | CATSDEGRDGYTF
TRBJ1-1 | TRBV5-1 | CASSYFGQDEAFF
TRBJ1-1 | TRBV7-2 | CASSSKRNTEAFF
TRBJ2-7 | TRBV4-3 | CASSQVLAGEAYEQYF
TRBJ1-1 | TRBV10-3 | CAISDRGLGTEAFF
TRBJ1-2 | TRBV27 | CASSATSPQGGYGYTF
TRBJ2-7 | TRBV29-1 | CSVEGVRTYEQYF
TRBJ1-2 | TRBV28 | CASGWGDYGYTF
TRBJ1-6 | TRBV7-8 | CASSPRQNSANNSPLHF
TRBJ2-3 | TRBV10-3 | CAIRGLIYDTQYF
TRBJ2-7 | TRBV19 | CASSMDSTYEQYF
TRBJ2-1 | TRBV3-1/TRBV3-2 | CATSPHGTSATNEQFF
TRBJ2-1 | TRBV24-1 | CATSEAGGEYNEQFF
TRBJ1-4 | TRBV4-3 | CASSQDLTGDEKLFF
TRBJ1-1 | TRBV19 | CASTVTTGLTGEAFF
TRBJ1-2 | TRBV2 | CASKRDTQDWVIYGYTF
TRBJ1-1 | TRBV19 | CASATNRGQGRAFF
TRBJ1-5 | TRBV27 | CASRSTFGGTSQPQHF